Shown below are 11 T cell receptor beta chains from a single sample sequenced in a study of blood T cell repertoires in COVID-19. Here immunoSEQ multiplex PCR was the method, and the copy in TCRdb shows in-frame clones only, minus some. The table includes 150,000 to 200,000 clones, about 83% detected once. The sequencing input was peripheral blood. The receptors were sampled from a woman aged 80 or over with acute or convalescent COVID-19.

CDR3 amino acids: CASSHGTGRSPLHF. The CDR3, as DNA: TGTGCCAGCAGCCATGGGACAGGGAGGTCACCCCTCCACTTT. The chain uses TRBV3-1 (or the pseudogene TRBV3-2) and TRBJ1-6; 9 nucleotides line up with TRBD1. This CDR3 comprises 14 residues. V trimming: 3 bases; J trimming: 10 bases; junction bases outside the gene matches: 4. Germline CDR1 reads LGHDT; CDR2 reads YNNKEL (reference sequence).

The chain couples TRBV10-2 to TRBJ2-1; weak D call: TRBD2 (6 bases). Trimming shortened V by 8 bases and J by 6 bases, and 14 bases separated the two germline ends. The germline V gene encodes CDR1 WSHSY and CDR2 SAAADI. The CDR3 covers 13 residues. Here the CDR3 reads CASLLAGTNEQFF. DNA of the CDR3: TGCGCCAGCTTGCTGGCGGGAACCAATGAGCAGTTCTTC.

V gene TRBV20-1 combines with J gene TRBJ2-7; D gene ambiguous. The CDR3 is 11 residues long. The germline V and J ends were trimmed by 0 bases and 4 bases, with 4 bases remaining between them. Germline V gives CDR1 DFQATT, CDR2 SNEGSKA (reference sequence). Here the CDR3 DNA reads TGCAGTGCTAGAGATCCTTACGAGCAGTACTTC. Translation gives CSARDPYEQYF.

The chain combines TRBV7-6 with TRBJ2-5; no clear D. Germline loops: CDR1 SGHVS, CDR2 FNYEAQ. The CDR3 consists of 19 residues. Trimming left V 3 bases short and J 5 bases short, with 28 bases between. The DNA for the CDR3 is TGTGCCAGCAGCTTGGTCCCTGAACTGCTAGACCTGCGCCGGGAGACCCAGTACTTC. Translated, it gives CASSLVPELLDLRRETQYF.

The genes are TRBV28 and TRBJ1-1; 8 positions match TRBD1. The CDR3 totals 15 residues. Germline V gene data show CDR1 as MDHEN and CDR2 as SYDVKM. Losses at the gene ends were 6 bases for V and 0 bases for J; bases not matched to a gene: 6. The CDR3 region is CASSPGQGMNTEAFF. For the CDR3, the DNA is TGTGCCAGCAGCCCCGGACAGGGAATGAACACTGAAGCTTTCTTT.

This chain links TRBV18 with TRBJ2-5; D not resolved. Deletions cut 0 bases from V and 1 base from J, with 6 bases between. Per the germline V gene, CDR1 is KGHSH and CDR2 is LQKENI. The CDR3 is made up of 14 amino acids. The CDR3 DNA follows: TGTGCCAGCTCACCACCGGGCACCCAAGAGACCCAGTACTTC. Its translation: CASSPPGTQETQYF.

The rearrangement uses TRBV4-2 and TRBJ2-5; 10 positions agree with TRBD2. This CDR3 region has 13 residues. Germline V lookup: CDR1 LGHNA, CDR2 YNFKEQ. Trimming at V came to 5 bases and at J to 5 bases, leaving 2 bases not matched to a gene. CDR3 DNA sequence: TGTGCCAGCAGCGGACTAGCGGCCGAGACCCAGTACTTC. The encoded protein is CASSGLAAETQYF.

The chain links TRBV11-2 to TRBJ2-1; unclear D gene. Trimming took off 1 base at V and 4 bases at J, with 8 bases between the two ends. The CDR3 spans 14 residues. The germline V gene encodes CDR1 SGHAT and CDR2 FQNNGV. The CDR3 loop is CASSLVRSYNEQFF. CDR3 sequence (DNA): TGTGCCAGCAGCTTAGTCAGGTCTTACAATGAGCAGTTCTTC.

The V and J genes are TRBV13 and TRBJ2-7, with 9 positions matching TRBD1. The CDR3 is 15 residues long. From germline, CDR1 is PRHDT and CDR2 FYEKMQ (reference sequence). Losses at the gene ends were 5 bases for V and 0 bases for J; bases not matched to a gene: 5. The CDR3 region has the DNA TGTGCCAGCAGCCCGGGACAGGGAAGCTCCTACGAGCAGTACTTC. Its protein product is CASSPGQGSSYEQYF.

The J gene is TRBJ1-1, the V gene TRBV6-5, with 8 bases aligning to TRBD1. Germline CDR1 reads MNHEY; CDR2 reads SVGAGI. The trim removed 5 bases at V and 6 bases at J, leaving 5 bases unmatched. This CDR3 is 13 amino acids long. The CDR3 coding sequence is TGTGCCAGCAGTCCAGACAGGGGACCTGAAGCTTTCTTT. This translates into CASSPDRGPEAFF.

This chain joins TRBV28 and TRBJ1-1; TRBD1 might be the D (6 bases). CDR3 length: 13 amino acids. Trimming took off 5 bases at V and 4 bases at J, with 11 bases between the two ends. The germline V gene has CDR1 MDHEN and CDR2 SYDVKM. As DNA, the CDR3 is TGTGCCAGCAGTCCAGGACAGCGCACTGAAGCTTTCTTT. Translated, it gives CASSPGQRTEAFF.